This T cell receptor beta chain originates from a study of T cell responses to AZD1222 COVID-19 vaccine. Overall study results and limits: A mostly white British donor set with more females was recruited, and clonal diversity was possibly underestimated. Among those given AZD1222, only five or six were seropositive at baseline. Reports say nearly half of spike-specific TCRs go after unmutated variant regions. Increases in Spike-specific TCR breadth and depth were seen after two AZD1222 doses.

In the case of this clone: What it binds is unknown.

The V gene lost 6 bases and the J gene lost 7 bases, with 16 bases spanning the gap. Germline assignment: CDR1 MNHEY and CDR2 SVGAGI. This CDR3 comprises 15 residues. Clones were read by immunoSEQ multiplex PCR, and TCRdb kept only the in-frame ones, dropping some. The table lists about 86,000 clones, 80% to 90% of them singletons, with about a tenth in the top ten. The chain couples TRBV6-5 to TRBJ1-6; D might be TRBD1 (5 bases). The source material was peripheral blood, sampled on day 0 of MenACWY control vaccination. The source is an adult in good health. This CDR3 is CASRTEFRANSPLHF. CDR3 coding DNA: TGTGCCAGCAGGACAGAATTCAGGGCGAATTCACCCCTCCACTTT.